The 13 T cell receptor beta chains in this list originate from one sample, sequenced in a study of control samples from healthy donors and cancer patients. Libraries were prepared by immunoSEQ multiplex PCR; TCRdb keeps only in-frame clonotypes and omits some of them. This table has 75,000 to 90,000 clones, roughly 89% appearing once. Sequenced input: PBMCs. These receptors all stem from a woman aged 50 to 60 with colorectal cancer.

The chain joins TRBV6-5 to TRBJ2-1; 12 positions agree with TRBD1. The CDR3 has 15 amino acids. CDR1 and CDR2 (germline): MNHEY, SVGAGI. V lost 4 bases and J lost 8; bases outside the gene matches: 6. The CDR3 loop is CASSFSGTGGDEQFF. CDR3 DNA sequence: TGTGCCAGCAGTTTCTCCGGGACAGGGGGCGATGAGCAGTTCTTC.

The rearrangement joins TRBV2 to TRBJ2-5; 9 bases map to TRBD1. V shed 6 bases, J shed 2 bases, and the junction held 13 bases outside the gene matches. Germline V gene sequence: CDR1 SNHLY, CDR2 FYNNEI. CDR3 length: 17 residues. The CDR3 protein is CASSAGQGRGQQETQYF. The CDR3 nucleotides are TGTGCCAGCAGCGCAGGACAGGGGAGGGGCCAACAAGAGACCCAGTACTTC.

V usage is TRBV27 and J usage is TRBJ2-1, with 9 bases that match TRBD1. Unmatched junction bases numbered 11, after V lost 6 bases and J lost 5 bases. Germline CDR1 is MNHEY and CDR2 is SMNVEV (reference sequence). This CDR3 is built from 16 residues. The CDR3 spells CASRQQTGTGNNEQFF. The DNA of the CDR3 is TGTGCCAGCAGACAACAAACCGGGACAGGGAACAATGAGCAGTTCTTC.

This chain uses TRBV5-1 with TRBJ2-3, with D tentatively TRBD1 (6 bases). Trimming removed 7 bases from V and 2 bases from J, with 8 bases in between. The germline V gene has CDR1 SGHRS and CDR2 YFSETQ. This CDR3 has 12 residues. The CDR3 sequence is CASGGDTDTQYF. The CDR3 DNA sequence: TGCGCCAGCGGGGGCGACACAGATACGCAGTATTTT.

The rearrangement joins TRBV12-3 or TRBV12-4 to TRBJ2-4, with a possible D match to TRBD1 (5 bases). Trimming stripped 5 bases from V and 8 bases from J, with 7 bases between. The CDR3 loop spans 11 amino acids. CDR3 region: CASSRGDIQYF. In DNA form, the CDR3 reads TGTGCCAGCAGTAGGGGTGACATTCAGTACTTC.

V gene TRBV2 combines with J gene TRBJ1-1, with 7 bases that match TRBD1. Losses at the gene ends were 7 bases for V and 5 bases for J; bases not matched to a gene: 10. This CDR3 is built from 14 residues. The V gene's germline CDR1 is SNHLY and CDR2 FYNNEI. CDR3 DNA sequence: TGTGCCAGCAATCCGAGGACAGGCAGGACTGAAGCTTTCTTT. Translation: CASNPRTGRTEAFF.

The CDR3 DNA is TGTGCCAGCAGCTTAGTTCGGTCAGATACGCAGTATTTT. It is translated as CASSLVRSDTQYF. The chain is built from TRBV7-2 and TRBJ2-3; D is ambiguous. Trimming stripped 1 base from V and 4 bases from J, with 6 bases between. Germline V gene data show CDR1 as SGHTA and CDR2 as FQGNSA. This CDR3 comprises 13 residues.

The chain links TRBV6-4 to TRBJ2-1; D perhaps matches TRBD1 (6 bases). CDR1 is MRHNA, CDR2 SNTAGT, per germline. The CDR3 spans 14 residues. V lost 3 bases to trimming and J lost 5 bases, with 11 bases between them. The CDR3: CASSEQSGDNEQFF. The CDR3 DNA sequence: TGTGCCAGCAGTGAGCAATCAGGGGACAATGAGCAGTTCTTC.

This chain connects TRBV6-5 to TRBJ2-4, with D tentatively TRBD2 (6 bases). V gave up 2 bases and J gave up 0 bases, with 8 bases separating them. CDR3 length equals 15 residues. Germline V CDR1 and CDR2: MNHEY, SVGAGI. The DNA of the CDR3 is TGTGCCAGCAGTTACAGGGGACTAGCCAAAAACATTCAGTACTTC. Translated, it gives CASSYRGLAKNIQYF.

The chain carries TRBV10-1 and TRBJ2-2; no reliable D call. V lost 7 bases, J lost 3 bases, and 9 bases lay in between. The CDR3 is 13 amino acids. The germline V gene has CDR1 WNHNN and CDR2 SYGVQD (reference sequence). CDR3 sequence (DNA): TGCGCCAGCACCCAAGATCACACCGGGGAGCTGTTTTTT. This codes for CASTQDHTGELFF.

In its sample, this clone was seen once. V usage is TRBV14 and J usage is TRBJ2-2, with D unresolved. The V end lost 0 bases, the J end lost 6 bases, and 8 bases lay between the germline ends. The germline V gene has CDR1 SGHDN and CDR2 FVKESK. The CDR3 extends over 14 amino acids. The CDR3 protein is CASSQDSSSGELFF. The CDR3 nucleotides read TGTGCCAGCAGCCAAGATTCGTCATCCGGGGAGCTGTTTTTT.

The chain combines TRBV14 with TRBJ2-3; D remains ambiguous. CDR1 and CDR2 from the germline V gene are SGHDN and FVKESK. There are 14 residues in the CDR3. Trimming pared 2 bases from V and 2 bases from J, leaving 8 bases between. This CDR3 is CASSQRLTTDTQYF. The DNA of the CDR3 is TGTGCCAGCAGCCAACGACTCACCACAGATACGCAGTATTTT.

J is TRBJ1-1 and V is TRBV4-1, with D uncertain. The V gene lost 1 base and the J gene lost 3 bases, with 12 bases spanning the gap. Per the germline V gene, CDR1 is MGHRA and CDR2 is YSYEKL. The CDR3 has 15 amino acids. CDR3 coding DNA: TGCGCCAGCAGCCAAGGGCGGTCGTCGGACACTGAAGCTTTCTTT. This sequence encodes CASSQGRSSDTEAFF.